One sample yielded the 25 T cell receptor beta chains listed below, sequenced in a study of response to subunit inactivated influenza vaccine. TCRdb reanalysed the RT-PCR reads using MiXCR and keeps one entry per CDR3 protein. The table lists 750,000 to 850,000 distinct CDR3 sequences, approximately 17% of them singletons. The specimen comprised PBMCs from blood, sampled roughly 5 days after vaccination. These receptors were taken from a man aged 45-65 years who received an inactivated influenza vaccine.

The chain carries TRBV12-3 or TRBV12-4 and TRBJ2-5; TRBD1 matches 10 bases. V lost 7 bases, J lost 1 base, and 6 bases stayed unmatched. This CDR3 comprises 15 residues. This chain's CDR3 is CASTLGTGVQETQYF. CDR3 DNA: TGTGCCAGCACCTTAGGGACAGGGGTCCAAGAGACCCAGTACTTC.

On this clonotype itself: A much larger clone differs by one base, so this may be a read error. The CDR3 ends on some other residue instead of the conserved phenylalanine or tryptophan, so this is likely a read error. The chain carries TRBV4-3 and TRBJ1-5, with D uncertain. Germline V gives CDR1 LGHNA, CDR2 YSLEER. There are 13 residues in the CDR3. V was shortened by 1 base and J by 8 bases, with 9 bases between the two germline ends. CDR3 sequence: CASSQGVWEPQHL. The CDR3 bases are TGCGCCAGCAGCCAAGGGGTCTGGGAGCCCCAGCATCTT.

This chain joins TRBV6-2 or TRBV6-3 and TRBJ2-7; no clear D gene. The length of the CDR3 is 14 residues. V was shortened by 7 bases and J by 0 bases, with 13 bases between the two germline ends. Germline CDR1 MNHEY, CDR2 SVGEGT. As DNA, the CDR3 is TGTGCCAGCAAAGGTCGGATCGGCTCCTACGAGCAGTACTTC. Translating gives CASKGRIGSYEQYF.

The chain employs TRBV20-1 and TRBJ2-1, with 7 nucleotides matching TRBD2. This CDR3 has 14 amino acids. Trimming at V came to 4 bases and at J to 7 bases, leaving 10 bases not matched to a gene. Germline values: CDR1 DFQATT, CDR2 SNEGSKA (reference sequence). The CDR3 bases are TGCAGTGCTACCTTCGGTTTCGGGGGGAATGAGCAGTTCTTC. Protein sequence: CSATFGFGGNEQFF.

The chain joins TRBV7-2 to TRBJ2-3; 9 bases agree with TRBD1. V was pared by 10 bases and J by 0 bases, with 8 bases of the junction left unmatched. Germline CDR1 is SGHTA and CDR2 is FQGNSA. The CDR3 is 15 residues long. The CDR3 reads CANSGTGSSTDTQYF. The CDR3 DNA sequence: TGTGCCAACTCGGGGACAGGGTCGAGCACAGATACGCAGTATTTT.

CDR3 nucleotide sequence: TGTGCCACCAGTGGAACCGGGACAGCCACAGATACGCAGTATTTT. Amino acid sequence: CATSGTGTATDTQYF. The rearrangement uses TRBV24-1 and TRBJ2-3; 7 bases agree with TRBD1. Trimming took 5 bases from V and 2 from J; bases not matched to a gene: 6. The length of the CDR3 is 15 residues. The germline V gene encodes CDR1 KGHDR and CDR2 SFDVKD.

This clonotype came up a few times. The chain joins TRBV24-1 to TRBJ2-1, with 9 bases lining up with TRBD2. The ends lost 0 bases at V and 9 bases at J; junction bases unmatched: 11. Germline-derived CDR1 and CDR2 are KGHDR and SFDVKD. The CDR3 contains 17 residues. The DNA for the CDR3 is TGTGCCACCAGTGATTTGCACCTTGCGGGGGGGCCTGGTGAGCAGTTCTTC. Its protein is CATSDLHLAGGPGEQFF.

This chain connects TRBV6-1 to TRBJ2-1; D is possibly TRBD1 (5 bases). The CDR3 contains 16 residues. Germline CDR1 is MNHNS and CDR2 is SASEGT. The V and J ends lost 5 bases and 4 bases respectively, with 18 bases between them. The CDR3 bases are TGTGCCAGCAGTCCCGCGACAGATACCACTTACAATGAGCAGTTCTTC. It encodes CASSPATDTTYNEQFF.

This clonotype showed up just a few times. This chain links TRBV9 with TRBJ2-7; D is uncertain. From germline, CDR1 is SGDLS and CDR2 YYNGEE. This CDR3 contains 14 residues. The V end was cut by 3 bases, the J end by 3 bases, with 13 bases between. CDR3 nucleotide sequence: TGTGCCAGCAGCGCCGGGCCAGAATACTACGAGCAGTACTTC. It codes for CASSAGPEYYEQYF.

This clonotype was counted many times. This chain connects TRBV5-1 to TRBJ2-1; 10 nucleotides align to TRBD2. The germline V gene has CDR1 SGHRS and CDR2 YFSETQ. With V trimmed by 1 base and J by 0 bases, 4 bases remained unmatched. The CDR3 extends over 17 amino acids. The CDR3 DNA reads as TGCGCCAGCAGCTTGACTAGCGGGATGTCCTCCTACAATGAGCAGTTCTTC. Its protein is CASSLTSGMSSYNEQFF.

In its sample, this clonotype was seen a few times. V is TRBV2 and J is TRBJ2-3; 9 bases are shared with TRBD1. Germline CDR1 and CDR2: SNHLY and FYNNEI. The trim removed 5 bases at V and 1 base at J, leaving 7 bases unmatched. CDR3 length equals 16 residues. This chain's CDR3 is CASSSYRGRRTDTQYF. CDR3 sequence (DNA): TGTGCCAGCAGTTCATACAGGGGGCGGCGCACAGATACGCAGTATTTT. The full variable domain, with the rest looked up from reference TRBV2 and TRBJ2-3, is EPEVTQTPSHQVTQMGQEVILRCVPISNHLYFYWYRQILGQKVEFLVSFYNNEISEKSEIFDDQFSVERPDGSNFTLKIRSTKLEDSAMYFCASSSYRGRRTDTQYFGPGTRLTVL.

This clonotype was seen a few times. The rearrangement uses TRBV20-1 and TRBJ1-1; maybe TRBD1 (5 bases). Germline V CDR1 and CDR2: DFQATT, SNEGSKA (reference sequence). This CDR3 is built from 16 residues. Deletions cut 5 bases from V and 2 bases from J, with 21 bases between. The CDR3 sequence: CSAAARLTTANTEAFF. CDR3 in DNA: TGCAGTGCTGCCGCGCGCCTTACGACAGCCAACACTGAAGCTTTCTTT.

A few counts support this clonotype. The V call is TRBV5-1, the J call TRBJ2-1; 9 bases align to TRBD2. J was trimmed by 3 bases and V by 0 bases; bases with no gene match: 4. This CDR3 contains 16 residues. Per germline, CDR1 SGHRS and CDR2 YFSETQ. CDR3 coding DNA: TGCGCCAGCAGCTTGGATTCTAGCGGGATCTACAATGAGCAGTTCTTC. The encoded protein is CASSLDSSGIYNEQFF.

The genes are TRBV27 and TRBJ2-1, with 9 bases fitting TRBD2. V lost 1 base and J lost 6; bases outside the gene matches: 10. Germline V CDR1 and CDR2: MNHEY, SMNVEV (reference sequence). The CDR3 sequence is 17 residues long. The CDR3 sequence: CASSLFTAGGSSNEQFF. The CDR3 DNA is TGTGCCAGCAGTTTATTCACCGCGGGAGGGTCGAGCAATGAGCAGTTCTTC.

The chain is built from TRBV24-1 and TRBJ2-7; TRBD1 matches at 7 bases. Trimming took 5 bases from V and 0 from J; bases not matched to a gene: 6. This CDR3 comprises 15 residues. Germline assignment: CDR1 KGHDR and CDR2 SFDVKD. CDR3 sequence reads: CATSAWGTDSYEQYF. In nucleotides, the CDR3 is TGTGCCACCAGTGCCTGGGGGACAGACTCCTACGAGCAGTACTTC.

At least ten counts were recorded for this clonotype. This chain links TRBV7-9 with TRBJ1-4, with 12 bases lining up with TRBD1. There are 16 residues in the CDR3. Germline values: CDR1 SEHNR, CDR2 FQNEAQ (reference sequence). J lost 6 bases, V lost 5 bases, and 7 bases had no gene match. The CDR3 reads CASSTGTGGGHEKLFF. The DNA for the CDR3 is TGTGCCAGCAGCACCGGGACAGGGGGCGGGCATGAAAAACTGTTTTTT.

V gene TRBV15 combines with J gene TRBJ2-3, with a tentative D call TRBD2 (6 bases). The CDR3 loop spans 15 amino acids. The V end was cut by 6 bases, the J end by 1 base, with 14 bases between. Germline CDR1 and CDR2: LNHNV and YYDKDF (reference sequence). The CDR3 region is CATREASAGTDTQYF. CDR3 nucleotides: TGTGCCACCAGAGAGGCTAGCGCGGGCACAGATACGCAGTATTTT. Using reference TRBV15 and TRBJ2-3 for the parts outside the CDR3, the full variable domain is DAMVIQNPRYQVTQFGKPVTLSCSQTLNHNVMYWYQQKSSQAPKLLFHYYDKDFNNEADTPDNFQSRRPNTSFCFLDIRSPGLGDTAMYLCATREASAGTDTQYFGPGTRLTVL.

V usage is TRBV12-3 or TRBV12-4 and J usage is TRBJ2-5; D might be TRBD1 or TRBD2, each matching 6 bases. V dropped 0 bases and J dropped 5 bases, with 16 bases sitting between them. CDR3 length equals 16 residues. CDR3 nucleotides: TGTGCCAGCAGTTTAGCGGGGGGCTGGAGGGGGGAGACCCAGTACTTC. This translates into CASSLAGGWRGETQYF.

The gene calls are TRBV5-1 and TRBJ2-1, with 8 bases that match TRBD1. CDR3 length: 15 amino acids. Germline V gene lookup returns CDR1 SGHRS and CDR2 YFSETQ. Trimming took 0 bases from V and 7 from J; bases not matched to a gene: 6. This CDR3 is CASSLADRGGNEQFF. In nucleotides, the CDR3 is TGCGCCAGCAGCTTGGCCGACAGGGGAGGTAATGAGCAGTTCTTC.

The rearrangement joins TRBV7-6 to TRBJ1-5; D call uncertain. This CDR3 comprises 14 residues. With 4 bases removed from V and 4 bases from J, the gap between germline ends came to 11 bases. CDR1 is SGHVS and CDR2 is FNYEAQ in the germline V gene. CDR3 nucleotide sequence: TGTGCCAGCAGCTGGACCGCGGGGAATCAGCCCCAGCATTTT. Its translation: CASSWTAGNQPQHF.

V usage is TRBV20-1 and J usage is TRBJ2-3; 11 positions match TRBD2. The CDR3 totals 17 residues. With 6 bases clipped from V and 0 bases from J, the junction kept 11 bases outside the gene matches. CDR1 is DFQATT, CDR2 SNEGSKA, per germline (reference sequence). In DNA form, the CDR3 reads TGCAGTGCGGAAAGTAGCGGGGGGGAAACTAGCACAGATACGCAGTATTTT. Translated, it gives CSAESSGGETSTDTQYF.

This clonotype was recorded a few times. The V gene is TRBV30, the J gene TRBJ2-3; D call uncertain. The length of the CDR3 is 13 residues. Trimming removed 2 bases from V and 2 bases from J, with 8 bases in between. Germline V gives CDR1 GTSNPN, CDR2 SVGIG (reference sequence). This CDR3 is CAWSQETTDTQYF. The CDR3 bases are TGTGCCTGGAGTCAAGAGACCACAGATACGCAGTATTTT.

This clonotype was seen a handful of times. The gene calls are TRBV4-3 and TRBJ2-3; D is perhaps TRBD1 or TRBD2 (5 bases each). V was clipped by 0 bases and J by 6 bases, with 19 bases between them. Germline values: CDR1 LGHNA, CDR2 YSLEER. The CDR3 spans 17 residues. The CDR3 is CASSQDRVRELRDTQYF. The CDR3 nucleotides read TGCGCCAGCAGCCAAGATCGGGTCAGGGAGCTACGGGATACGCAGTATTTT.

This clonotype has just a few counts. The V gene is TRBV5-1, the J gene TRBJ2-7; D might be TRBD1 (6 bases). The germline CDR1 and CDR2 sequences are SGHRS and YFSETQ. The CDR3 loop spans 14 amino acids. Between the trimmed V and J ends, which lost 6 bases and 2 bases, there was a span of 15 bases. DNA for the CDR3: TGCGCCAGCACCTCGGGCAGGGGAGCCTACGAGCAGTACTTC. Its protein product is CASTSGRGAYEQYF.

The chain recombines TRBV3-1 with TRBJ1-5; D not resolved. Between the trimmed V and J ends, which lost 7 bases and 7 bases, there was a span of 14 bases. Per germline, CDR1 LGHDT and CDR2 YNNKEL (reference sequence). The CDR3 totals 13 residues. Here the CDR3 reads CASIPPRGQPQHF. The DNA for the CDR3 is TGTGCCAGCATTCCCCCCCGAGGACAGCCCCAGCATTTT.